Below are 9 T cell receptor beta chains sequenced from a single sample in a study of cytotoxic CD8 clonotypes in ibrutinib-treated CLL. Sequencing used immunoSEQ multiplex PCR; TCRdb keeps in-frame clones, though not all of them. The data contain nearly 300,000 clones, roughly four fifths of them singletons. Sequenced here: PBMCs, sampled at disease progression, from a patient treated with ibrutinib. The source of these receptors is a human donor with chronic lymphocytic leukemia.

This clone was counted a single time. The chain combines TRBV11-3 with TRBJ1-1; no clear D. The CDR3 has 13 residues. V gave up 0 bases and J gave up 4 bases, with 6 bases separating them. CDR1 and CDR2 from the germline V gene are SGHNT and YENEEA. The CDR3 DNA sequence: TGTGCCAGCAGCTTAGAGGCCCTCACTGAAGCTTTCTTT. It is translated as CASSLEALTEAFF.

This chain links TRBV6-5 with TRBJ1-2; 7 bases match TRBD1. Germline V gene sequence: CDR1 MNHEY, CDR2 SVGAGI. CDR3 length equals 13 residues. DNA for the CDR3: TGTGCTACCTCGTGGGCAGGGGGCTATGGCTACACCTTC. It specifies CATSWAGGYGYTF.

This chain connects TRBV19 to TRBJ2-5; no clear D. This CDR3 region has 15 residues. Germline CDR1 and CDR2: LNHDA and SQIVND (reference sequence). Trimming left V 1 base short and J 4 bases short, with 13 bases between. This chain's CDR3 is CASSIVARSRETQYF. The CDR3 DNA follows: TGTGCCAGTAGTATAGTGGCCAGAAGTCGAGAGACCCAGTACTTC.

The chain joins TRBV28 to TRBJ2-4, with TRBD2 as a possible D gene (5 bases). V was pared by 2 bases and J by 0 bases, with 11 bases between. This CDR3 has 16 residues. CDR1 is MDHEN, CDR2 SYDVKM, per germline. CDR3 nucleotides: TGTGCCAGCAGTTTAAGTGAGGGAATAGCCAAAAACATTCAGTACTTC. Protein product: CASSLSEGIAKNIQYF.

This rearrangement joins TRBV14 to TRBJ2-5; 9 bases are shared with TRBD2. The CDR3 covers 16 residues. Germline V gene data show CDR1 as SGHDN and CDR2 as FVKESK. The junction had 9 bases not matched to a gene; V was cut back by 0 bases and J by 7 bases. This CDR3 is CASSQDSPSGKGTQYF. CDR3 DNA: TGTGCCAGCAGCCAAGATTCGCCTAGCGGGAAGGGGACCCAGTACTTC.

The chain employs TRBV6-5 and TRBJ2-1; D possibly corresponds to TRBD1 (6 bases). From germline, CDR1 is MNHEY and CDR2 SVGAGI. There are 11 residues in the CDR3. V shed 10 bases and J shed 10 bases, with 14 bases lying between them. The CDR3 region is CATRGDTEQFF. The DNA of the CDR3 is TGTGCCACCAGAGGGGACACGGAGCAGTTCTTC.

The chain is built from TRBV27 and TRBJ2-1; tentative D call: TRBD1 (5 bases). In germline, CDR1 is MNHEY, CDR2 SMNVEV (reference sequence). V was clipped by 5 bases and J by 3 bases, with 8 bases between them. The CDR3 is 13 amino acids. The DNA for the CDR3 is TGTGCCAGCAGTCTCGACAGCTACAATGAGCAGTTCTTC. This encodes CASSLDSYNEQFF.

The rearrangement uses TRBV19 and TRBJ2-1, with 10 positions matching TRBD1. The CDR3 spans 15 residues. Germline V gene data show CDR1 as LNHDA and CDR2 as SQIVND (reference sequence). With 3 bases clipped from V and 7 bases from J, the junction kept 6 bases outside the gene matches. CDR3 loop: CASSILTGGSNEQFF. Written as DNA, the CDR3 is TGTGCCAGTAGTATTTTGACAGGGGGCTCTAATGAGCAGTTCTTC. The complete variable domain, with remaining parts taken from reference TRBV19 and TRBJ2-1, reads DGGITQSPKYLFRKEGQNVTLSCEQNLNHDAMYWYRQDPGQGLRLIYYSQIVNDFQKGDIAEGYSVSREKKESFPLTVTSAQKNPTAFYLCASSILTGGSNEQFFGPGTRLTVL.

DNA for the CDR3: TGCGCCAGCAGCTCACGCGGGGGGAACACTGAAGCTTTCTTT. Translating it yields CASSSRGGNTEAFF. The chain recombines TRBV5-1 with TRBJ1-1; tentatively, D is TRBD1 (5 bases). Germline V gene data show CDR1 as SGHRS and CDR2 as YFSETQ. V dropped 3 bases and J dropped 1 base, with 10 bases sitting between them. This CDR3 region has 14 residues.